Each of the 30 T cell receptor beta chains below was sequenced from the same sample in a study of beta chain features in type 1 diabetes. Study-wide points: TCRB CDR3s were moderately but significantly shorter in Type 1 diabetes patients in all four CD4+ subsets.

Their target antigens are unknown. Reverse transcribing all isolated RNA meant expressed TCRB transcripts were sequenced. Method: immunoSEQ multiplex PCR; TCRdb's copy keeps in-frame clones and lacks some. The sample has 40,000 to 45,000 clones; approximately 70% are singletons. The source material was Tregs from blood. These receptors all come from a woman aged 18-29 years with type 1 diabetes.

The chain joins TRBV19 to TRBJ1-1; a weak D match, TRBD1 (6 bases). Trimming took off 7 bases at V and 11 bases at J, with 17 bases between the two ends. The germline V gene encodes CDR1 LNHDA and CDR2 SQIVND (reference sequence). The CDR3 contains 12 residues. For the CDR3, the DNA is TGTGCCAGTACCCAACAGGGCCGTCGGGCTTTCTTT. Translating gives CASTQQGRRAFF. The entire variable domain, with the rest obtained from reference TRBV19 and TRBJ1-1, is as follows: DGGITQSPKYLFRKEGQNVTLSCEQNLNHDAMYWYRQDPGQGLRLIYYSQIVNDFQKGDIAEGYSVSREKKESFPLTVTSAQKNPTAFYLCASTQQGRRAFFGQGTRLTVV.

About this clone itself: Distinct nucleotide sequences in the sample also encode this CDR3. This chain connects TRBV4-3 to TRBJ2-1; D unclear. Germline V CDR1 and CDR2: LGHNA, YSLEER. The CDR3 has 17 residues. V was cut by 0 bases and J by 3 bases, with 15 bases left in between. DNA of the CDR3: TGCGCCAGCAGCCAAGAGGTAAACGTAGTAGACTACAATGAGCAGTTCTTC. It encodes CASSQEVNVVDYNEQFF.

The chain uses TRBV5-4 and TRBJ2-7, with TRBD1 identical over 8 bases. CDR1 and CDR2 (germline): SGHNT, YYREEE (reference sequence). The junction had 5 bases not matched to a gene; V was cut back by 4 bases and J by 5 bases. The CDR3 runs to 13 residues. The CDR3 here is CASSRDRFHEQYF. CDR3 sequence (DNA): TGTGCCAGCAGCCGGGACAGGTTCCACGAGCAGTACTTC.

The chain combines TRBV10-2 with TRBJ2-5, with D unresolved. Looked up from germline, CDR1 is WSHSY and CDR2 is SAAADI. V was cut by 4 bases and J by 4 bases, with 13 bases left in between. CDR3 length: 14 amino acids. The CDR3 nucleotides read TGCGCCAGCAGTGTTGGGCCAGTGAGAGAGACCCAGTACTTC. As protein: CASSVGPVRETQYF.

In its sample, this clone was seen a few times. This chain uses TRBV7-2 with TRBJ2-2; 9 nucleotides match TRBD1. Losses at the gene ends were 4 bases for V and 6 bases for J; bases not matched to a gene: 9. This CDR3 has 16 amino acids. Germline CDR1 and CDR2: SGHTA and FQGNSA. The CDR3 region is CASSSQGANRAGELFF. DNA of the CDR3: TGTGCCAGCAGCTCACAGGGGGCGAATAGGGCCGGGGAGCTGTTTTTT. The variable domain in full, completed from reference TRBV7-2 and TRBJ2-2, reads GAGVSQSPSNKVTEKGKDVELRCDPISGHTALYWYRQSLGQGLEFLIYFQGNSAPDKSGLPSDRFSAERTGGSVSTLTIQRTQQEDSAVYLCASSSQGANRAGELFFGEGSRLTVL.

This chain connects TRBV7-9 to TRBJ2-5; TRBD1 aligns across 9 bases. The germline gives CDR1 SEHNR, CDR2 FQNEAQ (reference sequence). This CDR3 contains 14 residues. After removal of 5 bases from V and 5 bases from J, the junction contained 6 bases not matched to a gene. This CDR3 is CASSTGQGWETQYF. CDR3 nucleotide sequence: TGTGCCAGCAGCACGGGACAGGGATGGGAGACCCAGTACTTC.

The CDR3 reads CASSGRLAVYNEQFF. The CDR3 coding sequence is TGTGCCAGCAGTGGCCGACTAGCAGTCTACAATGAGCAGTTCTTC. The V and J genes are TRBV6-1 and TRBJ2-1; 7 bases agree with TRBD2. The junction had 6 bases not matched to a gene; V was cut back by 4 bases and J by 3 bases. CDR1 MNHNS and CDR2 SASEGT come from the germline V gene. The CDR3 length is 15 residues.

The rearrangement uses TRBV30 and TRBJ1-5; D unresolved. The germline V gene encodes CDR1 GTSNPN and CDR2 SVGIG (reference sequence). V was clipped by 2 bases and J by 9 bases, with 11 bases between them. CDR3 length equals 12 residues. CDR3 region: CAWSLGPGPQHF. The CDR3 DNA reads TGTGCCTGGAGTCTCGGCCCGGGGCCCCAGCATTTT. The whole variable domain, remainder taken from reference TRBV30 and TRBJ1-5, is SQTIHQWPATLVQPVGSPLSLECTVEGTSNPNLYWYRQAAGRGLQLLFYSVGIGQISSEVPQNLSASRPQDRQFILSSKKLLLSDSGFYLCAWSLGPGPQHFGDGTRLSIL.

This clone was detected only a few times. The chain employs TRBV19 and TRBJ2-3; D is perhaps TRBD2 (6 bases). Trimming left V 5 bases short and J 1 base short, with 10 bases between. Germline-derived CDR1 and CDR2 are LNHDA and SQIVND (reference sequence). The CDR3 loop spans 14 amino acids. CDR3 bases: TGTGCCAGTAGTTTCCGACTAGGCACAGATACGCAGTATTTT. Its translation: CASSFRLGTDTQYF.

This CDR3 is CASSLTGMGEQYF. CDR3 nucleotides: TGTGCCAGCAGTTTGACAGGGATGGGCGAGCAGTACTTC. The chain combines TRBV6-5 with TRBJ2-7; 7 bases match TRBD1. Unmatched junction bases numbered 6, after V lost 4 bases and J lost 6 bases. The CDR3 is 13 amino acids. Germline-derived CDR1 and CDR2 are MNHEY and SVGAGI.

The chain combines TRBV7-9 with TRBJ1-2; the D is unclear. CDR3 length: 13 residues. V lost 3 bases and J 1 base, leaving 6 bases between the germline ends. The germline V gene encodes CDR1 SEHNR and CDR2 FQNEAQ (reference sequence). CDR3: CASSFGINYGYTF. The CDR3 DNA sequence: TGTGCCAGCAGCTTCGGGATTAACTATGGCTACACCTTC.

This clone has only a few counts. As DNA, the CDR3 is TGTGCCAGCAGCTTATTACAGGGAGAAGGCTACACCTTC. Its translation is CASSLLQGEGYTF. The V call is TRBV7-2, the J call TRBJ1-2; a possible D gene is TRBD1 (6 bases). Trimming cost V 2 bases and J 8 bases, with 12 bases left between them. CDR3 length equals 13 residues. Germline loops: CDR1 SGHTA, CDR2 FQGNSA.

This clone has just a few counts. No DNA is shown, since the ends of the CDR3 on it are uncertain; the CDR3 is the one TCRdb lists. CDR3 in amino acids: CAIRQGSGGLRAGELFF. The V call is TRBV10-3, the J call TRBJ2-2; the table gives TRBD2 as D, unverified against the DNA. Germline CDR1 ENHRY, CDR2 SYGVKD. The CDR3 numbers 17 amino acids, ends counted.

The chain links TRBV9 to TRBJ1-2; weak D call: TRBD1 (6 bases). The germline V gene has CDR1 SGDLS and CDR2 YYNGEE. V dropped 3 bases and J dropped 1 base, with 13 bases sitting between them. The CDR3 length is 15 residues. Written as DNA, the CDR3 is TGTGCCAGCAGCGCGCGACAGGAAAGTAACTATGGCTACACCTTC. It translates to CASSARQESNYGYTF.

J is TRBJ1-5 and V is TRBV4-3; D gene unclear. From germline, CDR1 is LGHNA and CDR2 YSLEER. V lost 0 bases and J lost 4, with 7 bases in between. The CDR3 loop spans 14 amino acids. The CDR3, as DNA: TGCGCCAGCAGCCAAGATGTAGTAAATCAGCCCCAGCATTTT. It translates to CASSQDVVNQPQHF.

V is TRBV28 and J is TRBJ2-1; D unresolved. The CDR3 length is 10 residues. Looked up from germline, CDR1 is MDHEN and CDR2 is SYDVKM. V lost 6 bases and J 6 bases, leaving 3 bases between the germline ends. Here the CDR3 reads CASRRNEQFF. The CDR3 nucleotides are TGTGCCAGCAGGCGCAATGAGCAGTTCTTC. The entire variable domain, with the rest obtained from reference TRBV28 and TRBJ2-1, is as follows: DVKVTQSSRYLVKRTGEKVFLECVQDMDHENMFWYRQDPGLGLRLIYFSYDVKMKEKGDIPEGYSVSREKKERFSLILESASTNQTSMYLCASRRNEQFFGPGTRLTVL.

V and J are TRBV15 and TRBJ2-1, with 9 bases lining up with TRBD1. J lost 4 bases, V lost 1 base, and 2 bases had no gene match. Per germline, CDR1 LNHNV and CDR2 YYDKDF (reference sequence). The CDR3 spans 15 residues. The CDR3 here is CATSRAGTGYNEQFF. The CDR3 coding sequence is TGTGCCACCAGCAGAGCCGGGACAGGGTACAATGAGCAGTTCTTC.

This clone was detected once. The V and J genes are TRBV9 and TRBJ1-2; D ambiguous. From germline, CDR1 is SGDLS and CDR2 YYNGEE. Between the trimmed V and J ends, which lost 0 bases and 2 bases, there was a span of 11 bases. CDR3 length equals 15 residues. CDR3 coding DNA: TGTGCCAGCAGCGTAGCCCATACGGGGAACTATGGCTACACCTTC. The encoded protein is CASSVAHTGNYGYTF. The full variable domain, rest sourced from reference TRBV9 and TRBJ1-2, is DSGVTQTPKHLITATGQRVTLRCSPRSGDLSVYWYQQSLDQGLQFLIQYYNGEERAKGNILERFSAQQFPDLHSELNLSSLELGDSALYFCASSVAHTGNYGYTFGSGTRLTVV.

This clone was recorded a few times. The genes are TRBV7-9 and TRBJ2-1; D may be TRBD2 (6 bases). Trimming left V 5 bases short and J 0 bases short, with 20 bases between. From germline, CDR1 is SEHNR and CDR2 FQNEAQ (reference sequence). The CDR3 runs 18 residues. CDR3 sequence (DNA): TGTGCCAGCAGCCAAAGGGACCGGGACTTTTACTCCTACAATGAGCAGTTCTTC. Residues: CASSQRDRDFYSYNEQFF.

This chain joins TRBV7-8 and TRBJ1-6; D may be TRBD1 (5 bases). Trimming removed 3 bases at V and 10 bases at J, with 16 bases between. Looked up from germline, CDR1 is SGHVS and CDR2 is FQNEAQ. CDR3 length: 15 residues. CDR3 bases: TGTGCCAGCAGCTTGTCGCCGTCGGAGGGGTCACCCCTCCACTTT. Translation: CASSLSPSEGSPLHF. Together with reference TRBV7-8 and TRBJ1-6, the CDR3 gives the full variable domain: GAGVSQSPRYKVAKRGQDVALRCDPISGHVSLFWYQQALGQGPEFLTYFQNEAQLDKSGLPSDRFFAERPEGSVSTLKIQRTQQEDSAVYLCASSLSPSEGSPLHFGNGTRLTVT.

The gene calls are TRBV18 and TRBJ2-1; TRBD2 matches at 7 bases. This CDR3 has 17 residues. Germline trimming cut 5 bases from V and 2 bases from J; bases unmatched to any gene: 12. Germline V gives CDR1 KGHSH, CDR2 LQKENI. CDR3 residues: CASSTTGGGGTYNEQFF. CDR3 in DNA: TGTGCCAGCTCAACGACGGGGGGAGGTGGAACCTACAATGAGCAGTTCTTC.

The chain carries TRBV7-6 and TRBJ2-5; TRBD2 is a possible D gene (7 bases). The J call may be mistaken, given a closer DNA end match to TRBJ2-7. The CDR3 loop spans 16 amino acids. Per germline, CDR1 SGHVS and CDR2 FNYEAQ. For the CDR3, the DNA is TGTGCCAGCAGCTTAGGAGGCGGGGGCGGCACCTACGAGCAGTACTTC. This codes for CASSLGGGGGTYEQYF.

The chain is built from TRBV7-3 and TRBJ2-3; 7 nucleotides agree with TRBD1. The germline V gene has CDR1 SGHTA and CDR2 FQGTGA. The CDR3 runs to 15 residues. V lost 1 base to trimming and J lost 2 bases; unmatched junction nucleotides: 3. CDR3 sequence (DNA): TGTGCCAGCAGCTTAATGGGGACAGTCACAGATACGCAGTATTTT. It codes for CASSLMGTVTDTQYF.

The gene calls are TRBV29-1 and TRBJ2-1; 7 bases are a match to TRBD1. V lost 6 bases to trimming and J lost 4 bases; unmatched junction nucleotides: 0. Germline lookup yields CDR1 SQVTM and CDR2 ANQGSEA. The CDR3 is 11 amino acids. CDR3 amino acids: CSVDRYNEQFF. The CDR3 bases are TGCAGCGTGGACAGGTACAATGAGCAGTTCTTC.

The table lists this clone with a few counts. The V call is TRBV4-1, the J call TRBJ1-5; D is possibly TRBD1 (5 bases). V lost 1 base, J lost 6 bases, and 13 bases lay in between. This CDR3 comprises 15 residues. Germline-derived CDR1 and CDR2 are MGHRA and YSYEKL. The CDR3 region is CASSQGSAGGQPQHF. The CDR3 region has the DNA TGCGCCAGCAGCCAAGGATCGGCGGGGGGTCAGCCCCAGCATTTT.

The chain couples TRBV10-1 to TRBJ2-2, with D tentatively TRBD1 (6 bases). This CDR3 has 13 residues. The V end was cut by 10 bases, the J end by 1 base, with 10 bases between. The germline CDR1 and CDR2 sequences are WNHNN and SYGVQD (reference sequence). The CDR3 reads CATSTGNTGELFF. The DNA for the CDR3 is TGCGCCACCTCGACAGGGAACACCGGGGAGCTGTTTTTT.

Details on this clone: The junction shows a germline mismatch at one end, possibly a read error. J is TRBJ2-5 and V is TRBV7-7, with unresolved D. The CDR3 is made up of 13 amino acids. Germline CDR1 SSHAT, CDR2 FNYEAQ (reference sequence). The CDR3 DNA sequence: TGTGCTAGCAGCTTAGTCGGCCAAGAGACCCAGTACTTC. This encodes CASSLVGQETQYF.

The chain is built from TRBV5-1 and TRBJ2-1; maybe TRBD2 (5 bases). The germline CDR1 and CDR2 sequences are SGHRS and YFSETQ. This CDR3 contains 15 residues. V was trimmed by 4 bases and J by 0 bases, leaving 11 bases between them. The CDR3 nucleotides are TGCGCCAGCAGCACGGACTCGAGCTCCTACAATGAGCAGTTCTTC. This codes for CASSTDSSSYNEQFF.

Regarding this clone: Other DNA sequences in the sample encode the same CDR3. CDR3 amino acids: CASSAPGLATGELFF. DNA of the CDR3: TGTGCCAGCAGCGCCCCGGGACTAGCAACCGGGGAGCTGTTTTTT. The genes are TRBV9 and TRBJ2-2, with 9 nucleotides matching TRBD2. The CDR3 length is 15 residues. The V gene end was trimmed by 3 bases and the J gene end by 5 bases; junction bases not matched to a gene: 5. Germline V gene data show CDR1 as SGDLS and CDR2 as YYNGEE.

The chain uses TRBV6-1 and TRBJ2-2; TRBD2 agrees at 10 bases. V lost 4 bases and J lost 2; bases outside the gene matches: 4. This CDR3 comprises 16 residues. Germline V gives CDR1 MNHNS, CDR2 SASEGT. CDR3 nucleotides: TGTGCCAGCAGTGCTAGCGGGGGCCGAAACACCGGGGAGCTGTTTTTT. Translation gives CASSASGGRNTGELFF.